The TCR beta chain under discussion was sequenced for a study of T-cell reconstitution after alpha-beta-depleted transplantation in children. CDR3 size: 15 residues. V was pared by 3 bases and J by 2 bases, with 14 bases between. Per germline, CDR1 SGDLS and CDR2 YYNGEE. Unique molecular identifiers were used in preparing the TCRbeta library. TCRdb ran MiXCR on the PCR reads and lists one entry per CDR3 protein. The table records 900,000 or so distinct CDR3 sequences, 15% to 20% of them present only once. The chain combines TRBV9 with TRBJ2-5, with D maybe TRBD1 (6 bases). The receptor's source is a male patient under 18 who had a stem cell transplant for acute lymphoblastic leukemia, so the T cells may come from the graft donor. The input for sequencing was PBMCs, mostly from graft donor cells, taken 360 days after TCRalphabeta/CD19-depleted stem cell transplant. CDR3 bases: TGTGCCAGCAGCGGGGCACAGGGCGGTCAAGAGACCCAGTACTTC. Amino acid sequence: CASSGAQGGQETQYF. Drawing the rest from reference TRBV9 and TRBJ2-5, the complete variable domain is DSGVTQTPKHLITATGQRVTLRCSPRSGDLSVYWYQQSLDQGLQFLIQYYNGEERAKGNILERFSAQQFPDLHSELNLSSLELGDSALYFCASSGAQGGQETQYFGPGTRLLVL.